Following are 17 T cell receptor beta chains from one sample sequenced in a study of cytomegalovirus exposure and HLA in healthy donors. Primers: 60 Vbeta forward and 13 Jbeta reverse. Assay used: immunoSEQ multiplex PCR; TCRdb lists only in-frame clones, some missing. Here the sample spans around 78,000 clones, around 85% being singletons. Sequences were obtained from PBMCs. The origin of the receptors is a woman in her forties or fifties in good health and CMV-seronegative.

This clone was picked up one time. V gene TRBV11-2 combines with J gene TRBJ2-7, with TRBD1 matching over 8 bases. CDR3 length: 15 amino acids. J was trimmed by 2 bases and V by 5 bases; bases with no gene match: 8. Germline V CDR1 and CDR2: SGHAT, FQNNGV. CDR3 nucleotide sequence: TGTGCCAGCAGCCCTCTTGCCAGGGGGCCCTACGAGCAGTACTTC. It translates to CASSPLARGPYEQYF.

The V gene is TRBV28, the J gene TRBJ2-4; no clear D gene. The germline V and J ends were trimmed by 4 bases and 8 bases, with 15 bases remaining between them. The CDR3 contains 14 residues. CDR1 is MDHEN and CDR2 is SYDVKM in the germline V gene. In DNA, the CDR3 is TGTGCCAGCAGTTATGGTGCAGGTGGGTACATTCAGTACTTC. As protein: CASSYGAGGYIQYF.

This clone was found a few times. The chain couples TRBV5-4 to TRBJ2-3, with a possible D match to TRBD2 (6 bases). This CDR3 has 14 residues. Trimming removed 3 bases at V and 7 bases at J, with 15 bases between. Germline CDR1 and CDR2: SGHNT and YYREEE (reference sequence). The CDR3, as DNA: TGTGCCAGCAGCTGGGACTCGGGTTTGAATACGCAGTATTTT. As protein: CASSWDSGLNTQYF. Based on the CDR3 plus reference TRBV5-4 and TRBJ2-3, the full variable domain is ETGVTQSPTHLIKTRGQQVTLRCSSQSGHNTVSWYQQALGQGPQFIFQYYREEENGRGNFPPRFSGLQFPNYSSELNVNALELDDSALYLCASSWDSGLNTQYFGPGTRLTVL.

V is TRBV2 and J is TRBJ1-5; tentative D call: TRBD1 (5 bases). The CDR3 spans 15 residues. The V end was cut by 4 bases, the J end by 4 bases, with 14 bases between. The V gene's germline CDR1 is SNHLY and CDR2 FYNNEI. Here the CDR3 DNA reads TGTGCCAGCAGTGCAGGACAAAAGGCTAATCAGCCCCAGCATTTT. Its protein product is CASSAGQKANQPQHF.

The chain recombines TRBV19 with TRBJ1-1; 9 bases are a match to TRBD1. The CDR3 spans 16 residues. Unmatched junction bases numbered 8, after V lost 3 bases and J lost 3 bases. Germline-derived CDR1 and CDR2 are LNHDA and SQIVND (reference sequence). The CDR3 protein is CASSIPTGGEDTEAFF. CDR3 in DNA: TGTGCCAGTAGTATCCCCACAGGGGGCGAGGACACTGAAGCTTTCTTT. Full variable domain (missing parts from reference TRBV19 and TRBJ1-1): DGGITQSPKYLFRKEGQNVTLSCEQNLNHDAMYWYRQDPGQGLRLIYYSQIVNDFQKGDIAEGYSVSREKKESFPLTVTSAQKNPTAFYLCASSIPTGGEDTEAFFGQGTRLTVV.

J is TRBJ2-3 and V is TRBV29-1, with 10 bases matching TRBD2. Losses at the gene ends were 6 bases for V and 3 bases for J; bases not matched to a gene: 6. In germline, CDR1 is SQVTM, CDR2 ANQGSEA. This CDR3 is 14 amino acids long. CDR3 amino acids: CSVGAGGPTDTQYF. CDR3 in DNA: TGCAGCGTAGGAGCGGGAGGGCCGACAGATACGCAGTATTTT.

This chain connects TRBV4-1 to TRBJ2-7; D uncertain. Germline V gene data show CDR1 as MGHRA and CDR2 as YSYEKL. The CDR3 runs 14 residues. The V end was cut by 0 bases, the J end by 3 bases, with 9 bases between. The CDR3 reads CASSQEAQSYEQYF. DNA for the CDR3: TGCGCCAGCAGCCAAGAAGCACAGAGCTACGAGCAGTACTTC.

This chain connects TRBV7-3 to TRBJ2-7; unclear D gene. Trimming took off 0 bases at V and 3 bases at J, with 6 bases between the two ends. CDR3 length: 13 amino acids. Germline V lookup: CDR1 SGHTA, CDR2 FQGTGA. This CDR3 is CASSLTVGYEQYF. The CDR3 nucleotides are TGTGCCAGCAGCTTAACCGTCGGCTACGAGCAGTACTTC.

The chain joins TRBV28 to TRBJ2-2; 8 nucleotides line up with TRBD2. Germline V gene sequence: CDR1 MDHEN, CDR2 SYDVKM. The CDR3 covers 16 residues. The DNA of the CDR3 is TGTGCGTCCGGGGCGGGAGGTTTCGCGAACACCGGGGAGCTGTTTTTT. Protein sequence: CASGAGGFANTGELFF.

The chain couples TRBV6-1 to TRBJ2-1, with TRBD2 identical over 7 bases. The CDR3 sequence is 14 residues long. The junction had 4 bases not matched to a gene; V was cut back by 4 bases and J by 4 bases. Germline-derived CDR1 and CDR2 are MNHNS and SASEGT. CDR3 protein: CASSALARYNEQFF. CDR3 DNA: TGTGCCAGCAGTGCACTAGCGAGATACAATGAGCAGTTCTTC.

The chain recombines TRBV5-1 with TRBJ2-2; 7 nucleotides agree with TRBD1. Germline values: CDR1 SGHRS, CDR2 YFSETQ. CDR3 length equals 16 residues. With V trimmed by 2 bases and J by 0 bases, 4 bases remained unmatched. The CDR3, as DNA: TGCGCCAGCAGCTTCTCCGGGACAGCGAACACCGGGGAGCTGTTTTTT. This sequence encodes CASSFSGTANTGELFF.

The chain uses TRBV2 and TRBJ2-2; TRBD1 matches 8 bases. The V gene end was trimmed by 7 bases and the J gene end by 2 bases; junction bases not matched to a gene: 6. Germline values: CDR1 SNHLY, CDR2 FYNNEI. The CDR3 is made up of 15 amino acids. CDR3 in DNA: TGTGCCAGCACTGTCCAGGGGGCCAACACCGGGGAGCTGTTTTTT. Its protein product is CASTVQGANTGELFF.

V and J are TRBV7-2 and TRBJ1-6; 11 bases are shared with TRBD1. V lost 5 bases to trimming and J lost 8 bases; unmatched junction nucleotides: 5. This CDR3 has 15 residues. Germline CDR1 and CDR2: SGHTA and FQGNSA. The CDR3 DNA sequence: TGTGCCAGCAGCCCCCGGACAGGGGGCGATTCACCCCTCCACTTT. Protein product: CASSPRTGGDSPLHF.

V usage is TRBV6-1 and J usage is TRBJ1-1, with 8 bases aligning to TRBD1. The CDR3 loop spans 12 amino acids. The J segment lost 5 bases and the V segment lost 11 bases, leaving 7 bases of the junction unmatched. Germline assignment: CDR1 MNHNS and CDR2 SASEGT. Here the CDR3 DNA reads TGTGCCGGGCAGGGGGCACGAACTGAAGCTTTCTTT. Its translation is CAGQGARTEAFF.

This chain links TRBV18 with TRBJ1-2; no firm D call. The V and J ends lost 3 bases and 0 bases respectively, with 11 bases between them. Germline CDR1 is KGHSH and CDR2 is LQKENI. This CDR3 has 15 residues. The CDR3 reads CASSPTTGSNYGYTF. The CDR3 DNA follows: TGTGCCAGCTCACCGACGACGGGATCTAACTATGGCTACACCTTC.

The V call is TRBV29-1, the J call TRBJ2-7, with a tentative D call TRBD2 (5 bases). The CDR3 is 13 residues long. Trimming stripped 7 bases from V and 6 bases from J, with 19 bases between. CDR1 is SQVTM and CDR2 is ANQGSEA in the germline V gene. The CDR3 sequence is CSASPDRLREQYF. The CDR3 bases are TGCAGCGCTAGCCCAGACCGTCTCCGCGAGCAGTACTTC.

The rearrangement uses TRBV10-3 and TRBJ1-1, with TRBD1 matching 11 bases. The CDR3 has 13 amino acids. J gave up 5 bases and V 8 bases, and 4 bases lay outside the gene matches. CDR1 and CDR2 from the germline V gene are ENHRY and SYGVKD. CDR3 nucleotide sequence: TGTGCCATCGGGGGGGACAGGGGGACTGAAGCTTTCTTT. Translating it yields CAIGGDRGTEAFF.